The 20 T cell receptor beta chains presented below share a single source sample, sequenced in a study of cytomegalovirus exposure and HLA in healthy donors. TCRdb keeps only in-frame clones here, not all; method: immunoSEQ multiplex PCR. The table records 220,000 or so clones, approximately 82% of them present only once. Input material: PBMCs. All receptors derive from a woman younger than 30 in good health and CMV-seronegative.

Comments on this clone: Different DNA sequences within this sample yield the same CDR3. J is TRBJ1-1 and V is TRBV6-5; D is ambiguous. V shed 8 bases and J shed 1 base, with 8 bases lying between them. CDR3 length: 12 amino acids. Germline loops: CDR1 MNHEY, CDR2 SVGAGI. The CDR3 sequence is CASAPGNTEAFF. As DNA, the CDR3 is TGTGCCAGCGCTCCGGGGAACACTGAAGCTTTCTTT.

The DNA for the CDR3 is TGTGCCAGCAGCTCCCGACAGGGGGAAAGCTATGGCTACACCTTC. It yields the protein CASSSRQGESYGYTF. The gene calls are TRBV5-4 and TRBJ1-2; 9 bases map to TRBD1. Trimming removed 3 bases from V and 4 bases from J; junction bases left unmatched: 7. The CDR3 has 15 amino acids. Germline CDR1 is SGHNT and CDR2 is YYREEE (reference sequence).

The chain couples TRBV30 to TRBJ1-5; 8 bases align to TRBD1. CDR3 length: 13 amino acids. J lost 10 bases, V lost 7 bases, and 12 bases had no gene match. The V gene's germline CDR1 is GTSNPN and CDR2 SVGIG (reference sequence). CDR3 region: CASGTGAVRPQHF. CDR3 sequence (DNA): TGTGCCTCCGGGACAGGTGCCGTTCGTCCCCAGCATTTT.

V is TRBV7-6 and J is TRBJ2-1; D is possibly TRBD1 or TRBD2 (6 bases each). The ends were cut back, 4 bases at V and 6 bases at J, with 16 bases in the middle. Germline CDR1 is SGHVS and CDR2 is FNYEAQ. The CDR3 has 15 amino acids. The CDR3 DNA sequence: TGTGCCAGCAGCTCAATTAAGGGGGGTCTCAATGAGCAGTTCTTC. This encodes CASSSIKGGLNEQFF. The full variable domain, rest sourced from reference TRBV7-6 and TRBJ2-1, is GAGVSQSPRYKVTKRGQDVALRCDPISGHVSLYWYRQALGQGPEFLTYFNYEAQQDKSGLPNDRFSAERPEGSISTLTIQRTEQRDSAMYRCASSSIKGGLNEQFFGPGTRLTVL.

CDR3 DNA: TGCGCCAGCAGCTTGTACGGAGCCTACGAGCAGTACTTC. It is translated as CASSLYGAYEQYF. The rearrangement joins TRBV5-1 to TRBJ2-7; no clear D. V shed 1 base and J shed 2 bases, with 7 bases lying between them. Per the germline V gene, CDR1 is SGHRS and CDR2 is YFSETQ. This CDR3 region has 13 residues.

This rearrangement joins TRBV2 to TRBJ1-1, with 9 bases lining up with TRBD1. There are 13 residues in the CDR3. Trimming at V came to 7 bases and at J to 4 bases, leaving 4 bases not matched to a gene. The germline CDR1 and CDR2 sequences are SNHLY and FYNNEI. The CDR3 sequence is CASTRTGATEAFF. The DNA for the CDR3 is TGTGCCAGCACCCGGACAGGGGCCACTGAAGCTTTCTTT.

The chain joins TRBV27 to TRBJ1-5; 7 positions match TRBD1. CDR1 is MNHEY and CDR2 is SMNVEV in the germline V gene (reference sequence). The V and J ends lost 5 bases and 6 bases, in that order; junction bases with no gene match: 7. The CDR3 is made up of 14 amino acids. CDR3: CASSAGGWGQPQHF. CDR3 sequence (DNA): TGTGCCAGCAGTGCAGGGGGTTGGGGTCAGCCCCAGCATTTT.

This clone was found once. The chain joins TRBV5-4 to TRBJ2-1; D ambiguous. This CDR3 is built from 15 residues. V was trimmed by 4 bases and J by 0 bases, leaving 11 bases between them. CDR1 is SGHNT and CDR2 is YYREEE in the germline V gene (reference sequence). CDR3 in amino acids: CASSPTWSSYNEQFF. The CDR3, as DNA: TGTGCCAGCAGCCCCACGTGGAGCTCCTACAATGAGCAGTTCTTC.

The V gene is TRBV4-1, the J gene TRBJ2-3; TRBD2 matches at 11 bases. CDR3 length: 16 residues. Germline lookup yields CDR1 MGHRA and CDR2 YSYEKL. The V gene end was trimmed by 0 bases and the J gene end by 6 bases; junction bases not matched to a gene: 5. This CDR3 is CASSQDLASGGDTQYF. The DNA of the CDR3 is TGCGCCAGCAGCCAAGATCTCGCTAGCGGGGGGGATACGCAGTATTTT.

The CDR3 region has the DNA TGTGCCTGGAGTGAATCTTACGAGCAGTACTTC. This translates into CAWSESYEQYF. The rearrangement uses TRBV30 and TRBJ2-7; D uncertain. CDR3 length: 11 amino acids. Germline CDR1 and CDR2: GTSNPN and SVGIG (reference sequence). Trimming shortened V by 1 base and J by 4 bases, and 5 bases separated the two germline ends.

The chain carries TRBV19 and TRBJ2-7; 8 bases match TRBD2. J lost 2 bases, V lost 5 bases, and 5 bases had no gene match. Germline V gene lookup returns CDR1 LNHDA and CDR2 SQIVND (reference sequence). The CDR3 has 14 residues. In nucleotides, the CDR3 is TGTGCCAGTAGTTTCGCGGGGGGCCCCTACGAGCAGTACTTC. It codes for CASSFAGGPYEQYF. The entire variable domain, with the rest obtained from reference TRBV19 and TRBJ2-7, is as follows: DGGITQSPKYLFRKEGQNVTLSCEQNLNHDAMYWYRQDPGQGLRLIYYSQIVNDFQKGDIAEGYSVSREKKESFPLTVTSAQKNPTAFYLCASSFAGGPYEQYFGPGTRLTVT.

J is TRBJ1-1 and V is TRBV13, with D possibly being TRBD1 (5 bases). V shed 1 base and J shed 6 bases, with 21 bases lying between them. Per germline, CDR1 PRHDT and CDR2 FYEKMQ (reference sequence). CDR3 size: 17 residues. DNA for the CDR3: TGTGCCAGCAGCTTAGTTGCCCGGAAGCAGGGTGGCGCTGAAGCTTTCTTT. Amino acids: CASSLVARKQGGAEAFF.

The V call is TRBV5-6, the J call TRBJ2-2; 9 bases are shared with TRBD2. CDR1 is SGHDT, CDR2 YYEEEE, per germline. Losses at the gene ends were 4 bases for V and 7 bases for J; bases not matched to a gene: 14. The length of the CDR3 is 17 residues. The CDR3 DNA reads TGTGCCAGCAGCCTGGGGGGCGGGAGGGCCTTCAACGGGGAGCTGTTTTTT. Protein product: CASSLGGGRAFNGELFF. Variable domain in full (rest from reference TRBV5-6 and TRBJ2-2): DAGVTQSPTHLIKTRGQQVTLRCSPKSGHDTVSWYQQALGQGPQFIFQYYEEEERQRGNFPDRFSGHQFPNYSSELNVNALLLGDSALYLCASSLGGGRAFNGELFFGEGSRLTVL.

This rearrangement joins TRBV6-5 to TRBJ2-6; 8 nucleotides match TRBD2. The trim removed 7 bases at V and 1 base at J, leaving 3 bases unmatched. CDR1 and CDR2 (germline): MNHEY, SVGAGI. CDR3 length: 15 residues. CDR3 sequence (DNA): TGTGCCAGCACCAGCGGGAGTTCTGGGGCCAACGTCCTGACTTTC. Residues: CASTSGSSGANVLTF.

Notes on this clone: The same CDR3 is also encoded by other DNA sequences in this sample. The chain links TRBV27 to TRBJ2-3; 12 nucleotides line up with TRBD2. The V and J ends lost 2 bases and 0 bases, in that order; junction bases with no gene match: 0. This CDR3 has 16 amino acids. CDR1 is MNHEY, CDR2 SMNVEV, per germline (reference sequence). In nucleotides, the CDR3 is TGTGCCAGCAGTTTAGGGACTAGCGGGAGCACAGATACGCAGTATTTT. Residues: CASSLGTSGSTDTQYF.

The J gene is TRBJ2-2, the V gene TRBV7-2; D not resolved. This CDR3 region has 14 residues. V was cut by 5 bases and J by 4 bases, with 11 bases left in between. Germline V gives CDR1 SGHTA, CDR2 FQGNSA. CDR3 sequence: CASSVVSSTGELFF. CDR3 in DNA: TGTGCCAGCAGCGTGGTATCATCCACCGGGGAGCTGTTTTTT.

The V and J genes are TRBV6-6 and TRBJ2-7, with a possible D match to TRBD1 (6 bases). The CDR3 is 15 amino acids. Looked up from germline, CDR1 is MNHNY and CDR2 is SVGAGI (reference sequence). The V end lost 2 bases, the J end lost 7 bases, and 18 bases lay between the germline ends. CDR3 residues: CASSYDTGTPREQYF. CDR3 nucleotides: TGTGCCAGCAGTTACGATACAGGGACGCCTAGAGAGCAGTACTTC.

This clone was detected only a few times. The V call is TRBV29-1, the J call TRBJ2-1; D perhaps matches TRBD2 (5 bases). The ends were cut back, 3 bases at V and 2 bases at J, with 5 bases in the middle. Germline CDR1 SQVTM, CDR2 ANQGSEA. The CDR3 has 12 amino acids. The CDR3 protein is CSVERAYNEQFF. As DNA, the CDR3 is TGCAGCGTTGAGAGGGCCTACAATGAGCAGTTCTTC.

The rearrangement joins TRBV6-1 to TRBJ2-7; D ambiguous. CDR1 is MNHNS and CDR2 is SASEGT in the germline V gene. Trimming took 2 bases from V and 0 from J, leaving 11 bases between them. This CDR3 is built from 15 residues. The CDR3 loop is CASSEPGGSSYEQYF. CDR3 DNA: TGTGCCAGCAGTGAACCGGGTGGATCCTCCTACGAGCAGTACTTC.

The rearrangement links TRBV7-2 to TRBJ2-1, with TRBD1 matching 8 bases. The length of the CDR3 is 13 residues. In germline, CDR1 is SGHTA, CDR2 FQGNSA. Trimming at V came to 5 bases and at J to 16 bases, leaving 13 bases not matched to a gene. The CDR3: CASSLDRVQVLFF. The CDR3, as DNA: TGTGCCAGCAGCCTGGACAGGGTTCAAGTATTATTCTTC.